The text below deals with one T cell receptor beta chain. No antigen is known for it. No much larger clone exists at a distance of one base, and base qualities are not known. This record comes from a study of cytomegalovirus exposure and HLA in healthy donors (dated by TCRdb to 2017 to 2019). In terms of the full investigation: An earlier analysis of some 500 of the donors reported 250 to 300 Gb of sequence data and 100 million to 140 million unique TCR beta sequences from about 179 million T cells. HLA typing covered class I and class II loci at four-digit resolution. Rather than drawing on any new phenotypic data, the later analysis identified candidate immune exposures from TCR beta sequences and the way those sequences occurred across donors. Five DR-DQ haplotypes were handled as single units for association and clustering because linkage in the cohort was strong. Of the approximately 370 genotyped donors, approximately 81% were placed in the genetic ancestry cluster associated with self-reported Caucasian donors. An earlier analysis of fewer than 750 of the donors used high-throughput TCR beta sequencing to judge whether each TCR beta V gene segment behaved as functional or pseudogenic. A later analysis re-examined previously published TCR beta repertoires from 610 or so donors and added high-resolution HLA genotyping to investigate patterns of TCR occurrence. The aim of the study was to test whether cataloging public T cell receptors could identify signatures of past pathogen exposure. Donor age, sex, ethnicity and CMV serostatus were collected together with the repertoire data. The study profiled the T cell repertoires of hundreds of subjects by immunosequencing and related them to cytomegalovirus serostatus. All discovery cohort repertoires had been generated on a single sequencing platform. Genome-wide SNP genotypes for about 65% of the 666 donors were used in a later genetic analysis, which treated that subset as a discovery cohort. On average, 235,054 unique TCR beta nucleotide sequences were sequenced per donor among a few hundred genotyped donors of the cohort, with roughly 18% of those sequences being non-productive. Approximately 300 gigabases of sequencing data and 78 million or so unique TCR sequences were included in an early release covering roughly 600 HLA-typed donors. Besides the first cohort of approximately 710 subjects, a separate validation cohort made up of roughly 120 different subjects was used. Typing coverage varied by locus: roughly 620-640 donors for A, B, C, DRB1 and DQB1; 500 to 550 for DQA1; about 570 for DPA1; around 450 for DPB1. High-throughput TCR immunosequencing, statistical association of individual TCRs with disease status, and machine learning were combined to predict cytomegalovirus infection status. Here is what the overall study found, with its caveats: A later analysis reported that several top co-occurrence clusters appeared linked to parvovirus B19, influenza, CMV and Epstein-Barr virus. CMV serostatus was the only immune exposure information available for the cohort. According to the authors, the approach could potentially be generalized to other disease states and immunological phenotypes. In a later genetic analysis, a missense DCLRE1C variant was associated with V-gene and J-gene trimming of TCR beta chains, and the association was replicated in an independent cohort. Linkage disequilibrium might explain the correlated functional status among segregating V segments, but an unknown experimental factor could not be excluded. Because HLA typing was unavailable for some donors at each locus, only the typed subset was used in association tests. Across donors, most TCR sequences were observed very rarely, whereas some public TCRs were present in many individuals. A cluster of highly shared sequence variants was judged likely to represent a technical artifact of the sequencing pipeline. At a false discovery rate of 0.05, a later analysis linked fewer than 20,000 TCR beta sequences to specific HLA alleles. The classifier was reported to diagnose cytomegalovirus status with high specificity and sensitivity in both the original and validation cohorts. This cohort had only TCR beta chains sequenced, and the lack of alpha or paired-chain data limited which features could be detected. According to a later genetic analysis, donors in an Asian-associated ancestry cluster had fewer N-insertions in productive TCRs than the roughly 670-donor mean. The study listed approximately 160 TCR beta chains as associated with cytomegalovirus. According to a later analysis, TCR association rates differed among HLA loci, with DRB1 alleles showing the most associated TCRs and HLA-C alleles showing the fewest. Roughly uniform sequencing depth across donors was assumed in presence/absence analyses, although this assumption may not hold. Strong co-occurrence of HLA alleles, especially DR and DQ, made assigning TCR associations to individual alleles difficult. In a later analysis, HLA-associated TCR beta chains showed more clonal expansion and lower generation probabilities than non-associated chains that were equally common. In a later analysis, most CMV-associated TCR beta chains were found to appear HLA-restricted, with HLA associations seemingly driven largely by CMV exposure. An earlier analysis of some 590 of the donors showed that most TCR beta V segments appeared in productive rearrangements either about 90% or about 30% of the time, which broadly matched IMGT annotations. A further reported finding was that TCR beta sequences accurately predicted the HLA-A and HLA-B alleles for most subjects in the first cohort. A few of the identified cytomegalovirus-associated TCR beta chains were confirmed in vitro to be specific for cytomegalovirus antigens. The earlier analysis of 450 to 700 of the donors excluded some 15 rarely observed V segments, including chromosome 9 orphons, because counts were too low.

The library was produced with the immunoSEQ multiplex PCR assay. For the multiplex PCR, a mixture combining 60 forward primers for TCR Vbeta segments and 13 reverse primers for TCR Jbeta segments was used. The CDR3 region of rearranged TCR beta genes was amplified from genomic DNA by a multiplex PCR assay. The amplified TCR beta libraries were sequenced on the Illumina HiSeq System as 87-base-pair reads. The study's own analysis went as follows. A later analysis tallied 75 million to 95 million unique TCR beta chains across the 700 or so repertoires, and around 10 million of those chains were shared by two or more donors. Raw reads were error-corrected and collapsed into unique sequences by a nearest-neighbor algorithm in which closely related sequences were merged to remove PCR and sequencing errors. Alignment of CDR3 sequences to IMGT reference sequences was used to assign V, D and J gene segments. For a sequence to be retained, a match of at least six nucleotides was required to both a V gene segment and a J gene segment. A rearrangement was called productive if the CDR3 had no stop codons and remained in frame with V and J, and every other rearrangement was called non-productive. CDR3 was defined by IMGT convention, running from the second conserved V-encoded cysteine to the conserved J-encoded phenylalanine. Sequences without an unambiguous match to a single V gene segment were excluded from the earlier analysis of 587 of the donors. In an earlier analysis of 450 to 700 of the donors, V segments were called functional above 56.7% productive rearrangements and were called segregating when the between-donor standard deviation exceeded 5%. A statistical classification framework was built for diagnosing cytomegalovirus status from the catalog of TCR beta chain sequences. In a later analysis, TCR nucleotide sequences were compared against IMGT/GENE-DB human TR gene sequences so that V and J genes could be assigned. Using the TCRdist pipeline, a later analysis assigned CDR3 sequences along with most-parsimonious VDJ recombination scenarios. In a later analysis, each TCR beta chain was defined by its CDR3 amino acid sequence together with its V-gene family, and reads without a unique V-gene family were excluded. In a later analysis, approximately 590 highly shared, low-generation-probability nucleotide sequences were removed to address suspected cross-contamination and a sequencing artifact. A later analysis calculated a clonal expansion index for each public chain from normalized within-repertoire ranks of inferred template counts. A later analysis computed generation probabilities with a VDJ recombination model fitted to out-of-frame rearrangements, and checked the results against IGoR. Hypergeometric tests were used in a later analysis to score TCR-TCR, TCR-HLA and TCR-CMV co-occurrence, with a repertoire-size bias correction applied to the TCR pairs. A later analysis estimated false discovery rates by permuting HLA or CMV assignments 20 times. In a later analysis, co-occurring TCRs were grouped using DBSCAN, with TCRdist sequence similarity added in when clustering inside HLA-allele-positive subsets. For co-occurrence clustering, repertoires with fewer than 30,000 or more than 120,000 public chains were excluded, along with roughly 5 repertoires with anomalous nucleotide sharing. As stored in TCRdb, this immuneACCESS dataset retains in-frame rearrangements with V and J assigned. A fraction of the clones does not appear; measured against another copy, unresolved V genes explain less than half of the discrepancy, and the remainder lacks a known reason. The V and J calls and clone size were taken over from that table, and D and trimming were inferred from the DNA. Counted in this sample were about 180,000 clones; under 85% of them appeared once. Roughly 3% of the sample is in the top ten clones.

The cohort consisted of 666 healthy bone marrow donors. At the time of sampling, all cohort members were nominally healthy, though unrecorded immune exposures were likely present. The donor tested CMV seronegative, placing the donor among the 350 or so seronegative members of the cohort. Each donor provided a peripheral blood sample, and peripheral blood mononuclear cells were used for TCR beta sequencing. The Qiagen DNeasy Blood Extraction Kit was used to extract genomic DNA from the blood cell samples. Sequencing was performed on PBMCs. This clonotype was sampled from a male donor in good health and CMV-seronegative.

The base sequence is TGTGCCTGGAGTGAACACCTCGATCAGCCCCAGCATTTT. This translates into CAWSEHLDQPQHF. The V and J segments used are TRBV30 and TRBJ1-5; the D gene assignment is ambiguous. Reading the germline V gene (reference sequence) gives CDR1 GTSNPN and CDR2 SVGIG. The CDR3 has 13 amino acids, counting the end cysteine and phenylalanine. Only the CDR3 DNA stays, 39 bases, in frame from base 1. The trim is 1 base for V and 5 bases for J, with a gap of 9 bases between the germline ends.